Following are 2 T cell receptor beta chains from one sample sequenced in a study of control samples from healthy donors and cancer patients. The assay was immunoSEQ multiplex PCR, and TCRdb's table has in-frame clones only and misses some. The table has 150,000 or so clones, approximately 92% seen once. The sample comprised blood. These receptors all stem from a man in his forties or fifties in good health.

The V gene is TRBV27, the J gene TRBJ2-1; TRBD1 might be the D (6 bases). This CDR3 is built from 16 residues. Trimming removed 7 bases at V and 3 bases at J, with 19 bases between. The germline V gene encodes CDR1 MNHEY and CDR2 SMNVEV (reference sequence). The DNA of the CDR3 is TGTGCCAGCACCTCCCTTAACAGGGCAAACTACAATGAGCAGTTCTTC. Amino acids: CASTSLNRANYNEQFF.

The rearrangement uses TRBV7-3 and TRBJ2-1; the D is unclear. This CDR3 has 15 amino acids. Trimming took off 5 bases at V and 1 base at J, with 12 bases between the two ends. Germline V lookup: CDR1 SGHTA, CDR2 FQGTGA. CDR3 residues: CASSPLPGSYNEQFF. CDR3 bases: TGTGCCAGCAGCCCCCTTCCCGGGTCCTACAATGAGCAGTTCTTC.